This TCR beta chain emerged from a study of cytomegalovirus exposure and HLA in healthy donors. Notes on the study in general: Previous analysis showed most TCR beta V segments were productive about 87% or about 30% of the time. For TCR beta chains, V- and J-gene trimming was later linked to a missense DCLRE1C variant.

V was pared by 0 bases and J by 5 bases, with 2 bases of the junction left unmatched. CDR1 is SGHRS, CDR2 YFSETQ, per germline. The CDR3 has 15 residues. This PCR relied on a set of 60 Vbeta primers and 13 Jbeta primers. Produced via immunoSEQ multiplex PCR; TCRdb's table is partial and in-frame only. The sample comprises about 110,000 clones, around 84% of which are singletons, and 22% rests with the top ten. Worth noting for this clone: Antigen specificity is unknown.

This sequence originates from a man between 25 and 39 years old in good health and CMV-seropositive. Specimen: PBMCs. The V call is TRBV5-1, the J call TRBJ2-1, with TRBD2 matching 10 bases. The CDR3 DNA is TGCGCCAGCAGCTTGGGGACTAGCGGAGACAATGAGCAGTTCTTC. This sequence encodes CASSLGTSGDNEQFF.